The 7 T cell receptor beta chains in this list originate from one sample, sequenced in a study of naive and memory T cell subsets. An equimolar mix of two oligonucleotides served as the beta constant-region primer for TRBC1 and TRBC2. Four rounds of PCR amplified the ligated cDNA using nested alpha and beta constant-region primers plus SP2. TCRdb re-called the UMI-ligation and nested PCR reads with MiXCR, one entry per CDR3 protein. The sample has about 82,000 distinct CDR3 sequences, over 9% seen once. Input material: naive CD8+ T cells from blood. The receptors come from a human donor in good health.

The V gene is TRBV6-5, the J gene TRBJ2-1, with 9 bases fitting TRBD2. The CDR3 contains 14 residues. Germline trimming cut 8 bases from V and 2 bases from J; bases unmatched to any gene: 4. Germline values: CDR1 MNHEY, CDR2 SVGAGI. The CDR3 bases are TGTGCCAGCGGTCCTAGCGGGGCCTACAATGAGCAGTTCTTC. Translating gives CASGPSGAYNEQFF.

This clonotype was seen many times. This chain uses TRBV29-1 with TRBJ2-7, with 10 bases lining up with TRBD2. With 6 bases clipped from V and 4 bases from J, the junction kept 9 bases outside the gene matches. CDR3 length: 14 amino acids. In germline, CDR1 is SQVTM, CDR2 ANQGSEA. Here the CDR3 reads CSVVLSSGSYEQYF. CDR3 DNA sequence: TGCAGCGTCGTTTTATCTAGCGGGAGTTACGAGCAGTACTTC.

CDR3 in amino acids: CASSGQGAGEKLFF. The CDR3 nucleotides are TGTGCCAGCAGTGGACAGGGGGCAGGCGAAAAACTGTTTTTT. The chain couples TRBV12-3 or TRBV12-4 to TRBJ1-4; TRBD1 aligns across 11 bases. V gave up 5 bases and J gave up 8 bases; unmatched junction bases: 4. The CDR3 spans 14 residues.

The V gene is TRBV2, the J gene TRBJ2-3; 11 bases line up with TRBD2. V lost 8 bases, J lost 6 bases, and 13 bases stayed unmatched. The CDR3 sequence is 16 residues long. CDR1 SNHLY and CDR2 FYNNEI come from the germline V gene. CDR3 nucleotides: TGTGCCAGCCCACTAGCGGGAGCATCATTGCGGGATACGCAGTATTTT. Encoded protein: CASPLAGASLRDTQYF. Using reference TRBV2 and TRBJ2-3 for the parts outside the CDR3, the full variable domain is EPEVTQTPSHQVTQMGQEVILRCVPISNHLYFYWYRQILGQKVEFLVSFYNNEISEKSEIFDDQFSVERPDGSNFTLKIRSTKLEDSAMYFCASPLAGASLRDTQYFGPGTRLTVL.

In its sample, this clonotype was seen many times. The genes are TRBV27 and TRBJ1-2, with unresolved D. Germline CDR1 reads MNHEY; CDR2 reads SMNVEV (reference sequence). This CDR3 comprises 17 residues. V gave up 0 bases and J gave up 4 bases, with 18 bases separating them. The CDR3 region is CASSLSSSGQPFYGYTF. As DNA, the CDR3 is TGTGCCAGCAGTTTATCTTCATCGGGTCAACCCTTCTATGGCTACACCTTC.

As DNA, the CDR3 is TGTGCCAGCAGCCCGACAGGGGACAACTATGGCTACACCTTC. It encodes CASSPTGDNYGYTF. V and J are TRBV7-3 and TRBJ1-2; 8 bases match TRBD1. This CDR3 comprises 14 residues. CDR1 and CDR2 from the germline V gene are SGHTA and FQGTGA. Trimming cost V 5 bases and J 2 bases; bases outside gene matches: 4.

The genes are TRBV27 and TRBJ2-3; 9 nucleotides agree with TRBD2. The CDR3 loop spans 16 amino acids. Germline CDR1 and CDR2: MNHEY and SMNVEV (reference sequence). V dropped 3 bases and J dropped 1; count of bases not matched to a gene: 5. CDR3 sequence (DNA): TGTGCCAGCAGTTTCCCGACTAGCGGCGGCACAGATACGCAGTATTTT. Translation: CASSFPTSGGTDTQYF.